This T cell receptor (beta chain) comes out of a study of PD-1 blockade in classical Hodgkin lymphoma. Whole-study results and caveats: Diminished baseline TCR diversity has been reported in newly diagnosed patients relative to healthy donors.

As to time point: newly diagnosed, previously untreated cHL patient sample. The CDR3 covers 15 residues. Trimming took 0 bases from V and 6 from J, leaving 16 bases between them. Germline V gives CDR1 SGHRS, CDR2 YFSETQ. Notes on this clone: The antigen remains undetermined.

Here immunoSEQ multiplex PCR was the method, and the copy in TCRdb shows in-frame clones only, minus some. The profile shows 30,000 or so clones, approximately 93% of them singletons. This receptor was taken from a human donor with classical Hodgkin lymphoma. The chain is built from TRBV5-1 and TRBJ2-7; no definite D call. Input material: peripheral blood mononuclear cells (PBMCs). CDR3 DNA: TGCGCCAGCAGCTTGGCCACCAAGCTCGGAAGCGAGCAGTACTTC. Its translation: CASSLATKLGSEQYF.